This paragraph reports one T cell receptor (beta chain). Antigen unknown. Germline CDR1 and CDR2: KGHDR and SFDVKD. Trimming removed 6 bases at V and 7 bases at J, with 11 bases between. The CDR3 has 12 residues. The source of the sample is a study of T cells in Graves' hyperthyroidism and ophthalmopathy. Patients with uncontrolled infections, other autoimmune diseases, pregnancy or lactation were excluded. Findings and limits, study-wide: Blood also showed most of the thyroid clonotypes that were expanded above 0.001. Model output signaled ophthalmopathy a median about 6.3 months ahead of onset.

The CDR3 regions of TCR beta were amplified from RNA transcripts. An initial round of RT-PCR targeting the TCR CDR3 relied on the HTBI primer set. TCRdb re-analysed the multiplex PCR reads in MiXCR, keeping a single row per CDR3 protein. The sample consists of hundreds of thousands of distinct CDR3 sequences, roughly 50% of them appearing once. Specimen: peripheral blood or thyroid tissue (not recorded which). This TCR derives from a woman between 18 and 30 years old with Graves' hyperthyroidism. The chain couples TRBV24-1 to TRBJ1-2; possibly TRBD1 for D (5 bases). This chain's CDR3 is CATSPGFIGYTF. The CDR3 nucleotides read TGTGCCACCAGTCCAGGGTTTATTGGCTACACCTTC.